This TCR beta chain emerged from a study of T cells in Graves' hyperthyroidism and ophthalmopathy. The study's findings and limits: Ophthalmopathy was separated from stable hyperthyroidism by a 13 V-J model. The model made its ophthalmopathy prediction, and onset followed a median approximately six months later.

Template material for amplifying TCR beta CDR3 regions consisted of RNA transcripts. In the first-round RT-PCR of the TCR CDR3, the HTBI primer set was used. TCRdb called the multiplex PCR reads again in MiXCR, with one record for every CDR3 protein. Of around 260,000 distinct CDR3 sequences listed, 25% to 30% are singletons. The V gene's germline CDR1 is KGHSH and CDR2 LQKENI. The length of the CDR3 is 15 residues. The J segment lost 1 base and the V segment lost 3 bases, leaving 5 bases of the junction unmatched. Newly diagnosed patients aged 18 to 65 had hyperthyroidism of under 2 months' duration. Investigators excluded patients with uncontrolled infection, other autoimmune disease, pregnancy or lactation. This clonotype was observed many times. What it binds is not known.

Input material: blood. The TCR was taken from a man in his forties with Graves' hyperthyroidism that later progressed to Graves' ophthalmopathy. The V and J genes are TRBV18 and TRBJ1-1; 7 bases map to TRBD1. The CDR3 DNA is TGTGCCAGCTCACCCGGGACAGTTAAGAACACTGAAGCTTTCTTT. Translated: CASSPGTVKNTEAFF.